The rows below give T cell receptor beta chains drawn from one sample of a study of blood T cells in healthy people across ages. Using its own MiXCR run on the 5' RACE reads, TCRdb lists one record per CDR3 protein. The sample holds 650,000 to 800,000 distinct CDR3 sequences, around 52% seen once. Sequencing was done on a sample of blood. The receptors derive from a woman of 80 years or more in good health. Both conserved end residues are part of each CDR3. D genes are given only for firm matches. A row's size may be missing; if present it is once, few, many or a size class.

-	TRBV6-6	-	TRBJ2-6	CASSYSRGSGANVLTF	TGTGCCAGCAGTTACTCAAGGGGCTCTGGGGCCAACGTCCTGACTTTC
many	TRBV20-1	TRBD2	TRBJ2-1	CSARLKLAGGFYNEQFF	TGCAGTGCTAGATTAAAACTAGCGGGAGGATTCTACAATGAGCAGTTCTTC
-	TRBV12-3/TRBV12-4	-	TRBJ2-1	CATKWLDEQFF	TGTGCCACCAAATGGCTGGATGAGCAGTTCTTC
-	TRBV5-5	-	TRBJ2-3	CASSFLGRSTDAQYF	TGTGCCAGCAGCTTCTTGGGACGGAGCACAGATGCGCAGTATTTT
once	TRBV4-1	-	TRBJ1-3	CASSQDQRNTIYF	TGCGCCAGCAGCCAAGACCAACGAAACACCATATATTTT
few	TRBV20-1	-	TRBJ2-2	CSARLRGELFF	TGCAGTGCTAGACTCCGCGGGGAGCTGTTTTTT
many	TRBV7-2	TRBD2	TRBJ2-5	CASNLYNGGAGETQYF	TGTGCCAGCAACCTATACAACGGGGGGGCGGGTGAGACCCAGTACTTC
-	TRBV20-1	-	TRBJ2-3	CSARDPAERGDAQYF	TGCAGTGCTAGAGATCCGGCCGAACGAGGTGATGCGCAGTATTTT
-	TRBV7-8	-	TRBJ2-3	CASSADRPQQDTQYF	TGTGCCAGCAGCGCAGATCGCCCCCAGCAGGATACGCAGTATTTT
-	TRBV6-2/TRBV6-3	-	TRBJ2-7	CASTSSTDRTYNEQYF	TGTGCCAGCACCTCCTCGACAGATCGAACCTACAATGAGCAGTACTTC
-	TRBV20-1	TRBD1	TRBJ1-2	CSAIDRVRYGYTF	TGCAGTGCTATAGACAGGGTACGCTATGGCTACACCTTC
many	TRBV29-1	-	TRBJ2-3	CSVGFTGGATDTQYF	TGCAGCGTTGGGTTTACTGGCGGGGCCACAGATACGCAGTATTTT
-	TRBV28	TRBD2	TRBJ2-5	CASTLAASGKQETQYF	TGTGCCAGCACCTTAGCGGCTAGCGGAAAACAAGAGACCCAGTACTTC
-	TRBV20-1	TRBD2	TRBJ2-1	CSVSGTSALSGQFF	TGCAGCGTTTCCGGGACTAGCGCGCTAAGTGGGCAGTTCTTC
many	TRBV7-2	-	TRBJ2-7	CASSLAGVLPRGEQYF	TGTGCCAGCAGCTTAGCGGGAGTCCTCCCTCGGGGCGAGCAGTACTTC
few	TRBV20-1	TRBD2	TRBJ2-5	CSARDNLAGAETQYF	TGCAGTGCTAGAGATAATCTAGCGGGAGCAGAGACCCAGTACTTC
-	TRBV20-1	-	TRBJ1-4	CSAREAITADEKLFF	TGCAGTGCTAGGGAGGCAATTACAGCAGACGAAAAACTGTTTTTT
-	TRBV5-1	TRBD2	TRBJ2-5	CASSLAISSGAQETQYF	TGCGCCAGCAGCTTGGCCATATCTAGCGGAGCTCAAGAGACCCAGTACTTC
many	TRBV11-2	-	TRBJ2-3	CASSLGLSDTQYF	TGTGCCAGCAGCTTAGGGCTCTCAGATACGCAGTATTTT
-	TRBV7-6	TRBD1	TRBJ2-1	CASSSGTGLLDNEQFF	TGTGCCAGCAGCTCCGGGACAGGCCTACTTGACAATGAGCAGTTCTTC